This is a list of T cell receptor beta chains from one sample in a study of cytomegalovirus exposure and HLA in healthy donors. Here immunoSEQ multiplex PCR was the method, and the copy in TCRdb shows in-frame clones only, minus some. The sample shows approximately 180,000 clones, roughly three quarters of them seen only once. Sequencing used PBMCs. All receptors come from a woman aged 45-65 years in good health and CMV-seronegative. The CDR3 runs from the conserved cysteine through the conserved F or W. The order of the fields is J gene, clone size, D gene, V gene, CDR3 protein, CDR3 DNA. D genes are given only for firm matches. The size entry is marked missing in some rows and otherwise reads once, few, many or a size class.

j_gene: TRBJ2-1; abundance: -; d_gene: -; v_gene: TRBV2; CDR3aa: CASNLGAAGKEQFF; CDR3nt: TGTGCCAGCAATTTAGGGGCTGCTGGAAAGGAGCAGTTCTTC
j_gene: TRBJ1-4; abundance: -; d_gene: -; v_gene: TRBV5-1; CDR3aa: CASSLWPPPGGTEKLFF; CDR3nt: TGCGCCAGCAGCTTATGGCCCCCTCCGGGAGGGACTGAAAAACTGTTTTTT
j_gene: TRBJ2-6; abundance: few; d_gene: -; v_gene: TRBV5-1; CDR3aa: CASSPDSPRNVLTF; CDR3nt: TGCGCCAGCTCCCCGGACAGCCCCCGCAACGTCCTGACTTTC
j_gene: TRBJ2-1; abundance: once; d_gene: -; v_gene: TRBV7-3; CDR3aa: CASGSRGAPLDEQFF; CDR3nt: TGTGCCAGCGGCTCAAGAGGCGCCCCCCTAGATGAGCAGTTCTTC
j_gene: TRBJ2-7; abundance: -; d_gene: TRBD1; v_gene: TRBV29-1; CDR3aa: CSVPGTGSFGQYF; CDR3nt: TGCAGCGTCCCCGGGACAGGGTCCTTTGGGCAGTACTTC
j_gene: TRBJ2-7; abundance: -; d_gene: -; v_gene: TRBV7-9; CDR3aa: CASSSDYYEQYF; CDR3nt: TGTGCCAGCAGCTCCGACTACTACGAGCAGTACTTC
j_gene: TRBJ1-6; abundance: -; d_gene: -; v_gene: TRBV11-1; CDR3aa: CASSFSLQGSSYNSPLHF; CDR3nt: TGTGCCAGCAGTTTCTCCCTCCAGGGGAGCTCCTATAATTCACCCCTCCACTTT
j_gene: TRBJ2-7; abundance: -; d_gene: TRBD1; v_gene: TRBV7-2; CDR3aa: CASSPDRGEQYF; CDR3nt: TGTGCCAGCAGCCCTGACAGGGGCGAGCAGTACTTC
j_gene: TRBJ2-1; abundance: few; d_gene: -; v_gene: TRBV27; CDR3aa: CASSPQRSFYNEQFF; CDR3nt: TGTGCCAGCAGCCCTCAGCGATCCTTCTACAATGAGCAGTTCTTC
j_gene: TRBJ1-3; abundance: -; d_gene: TRBD1; v_gene: TRBV11-2; CDR3aa: CASSWDRDPGNTIYF; CDR3nt: TGTGCCAGCAGCTGGGACAGGGACCCTGGAAACACCATATATTTT
j_gene: TRBJ2-7; abundance: -; d_gene: TRBD1; v_gene: TRBV12-5; CDR3aa: CASGLTGDPHEQYF; CDR3nt: TGTGCTAGTGGGTTGACAGGGGACCCCCACGAGCAGTACTTC
j_gene: TRBJ2-1; abundance: once; d_gene: -; v_gene: TRBV9; CDR3aa: CASSVAPSSYNEQFF; CDR3nt: TGTGCCAGCAGCGTAGCCCCCAGCTCCTACAATGAGCAGTTCTTC
j_gene: TRBJ1-5; abundance: -; d_gene: -; v_gene: TRBV19; CDR3aa: CASSMTGNQPQHF; CDR3nt: TGTGCCAGTAGTATGACGGGAAATCAGCCCCAGCATTTT
j_gene: TRBJ1-2; abundance: -; d_gene: -; v_gene: TRBV27; CDR3aa: CASSSPTGVSNYGYTF; CDR3nt: TGTGCCAGCAGTTCCCCGACCGGAGTGTCTAACTATGGCTACACCTTC
j_gene: TRBJ1-1; abundance: -; d_gene: TRBD1; v_gene: TRBV7-6; CDR3aa: CASSWGQGNTEAFF; CDR3nt: TGTGCCAGCAGCTGGGGACAGGGGAACACTGAAGCTTTCTTT
j_gene: TRBJ2-1; abundance: -; d_gene: -; v_gene: TRBV4-2; CDR3aa: CASSPRSGLLPHNEQFF; CDR3nt: TGTGCCAGCAGCCCCCGGTCAGGACTGCTCCCTCACAATGAGCAGTTCTTC
j_gene: TRBJ2-1; abundance: -; d_gene: -; v_gene: TRBV7-8; CDR3aa: CASSSGLLVHNEQFF; CDR3nt: TGTGCCAGCAGCTCAGGACTTTTGGTGCACAATGAGCAGTTCTTC
j_gene: TRBJ2-7; abundance: few; d_gene: -; v_gene: TRBV29-1; CDR3aa: CSVEGLFNNYEQYF; CDR3nt: TGCAGCGTTGAAGGGCTGTTCAATAACTACGAGCAGTACTTC
j_gene: TRBJ2-3; abundance: once; d_gene: TRBD1; v_gene: TRBV5-3; CDR3aa: CARSPDRGYEDTQYF; CDR3nt: TGTGCCAGAAGCCCTGACAGGGGCTATGAAGATACGCAGTATTTT
j_gene: TRBJ2-7; abundance: -; d_gene: -; v_gene: TRBV18; CDR3aa: CASSPKEGWMYEQYF; CDR3nt: TGTGCCAGCTCACCTAAGGAGGGATGGATGTACGAGCAGTACTTC
j_gene: TRBJ2-7; abundance: -; d_gene: -; v_gene: TRBV6-5; CDR3aa: CASSYKSSYEQYF; CDR3nt: TGTGCCAGCAGTTACAAGAGCTCCTACGAGCAGTACTTC
j_gene: TRBJ2-1; abundance: -; d_gene: -; v_gene: TRBV7-9; CDR3aa: CASSQERWRDEQFF; CDR3nt: TGTGCCAGCAGCCAAGAGAGATGGCGGGATGAGCAGTTCTTC
j_gene: TRBJ1-1; abundance: -; d_gene: TRBD1; v_gene: TRBV18; CDR3aa: CASSPQTGGNTEAFF; CDR3nt: TGTGCCAGCTCACCACAAACAGGGGGCAACACTGAAGCTTTCTTT
j_gene: TRBJ1-6; abundance: -; d_gene: -; v_gene: TRBV5-6; CDR3aa: CASSLTGANSPLHF; CDR3nt: TGTGCCAGCAGCTTGACAGGAGCTAATTCACCCCTCCACTTT
j_gene: TRBJ2-2; abundance: -; d_gene: -; v_gene: TRBV9; CDR3aa: CASSVVVSGGELFF; CDR3nt: TGTGCCAGCAGCGTTGTAGTCTCTGGCGGGGAGCTGTTTTTT
j_gene: TRBJ2-2; abundance: -; d_gene: TRBD1; v_gene: TRBV4-2; CDR3aa: CASSPGDRSNTGELFF; CDR3nt: TGTGCCAGCAGCCCGGGGGACAGGTCGAACACCGGGGAGCTATTTTTT
j_gene: TRBJ1-3; abundance: -; d_gene: -; v_gene: TRBV4-2; CDR3aa: CASSQATARASGSTIYF; CDR3nt: TGTGCCAGCAGCCAAGCGACAGCCCGGGCTTCTGGAAGCACCATATATTTT
j_gene: TRBJ1-2; abundance: -; d_gene: -; v_gene: TRBV6-8; CDR3aa: CASRGNRATGYTF; CDR3nt: TGTGCCAGCAGGGGCAACAGGGCAACTGGCTACACCTTC
j_gene: TRBJ2-5; abundance: -; d_gene: TRBD2; v_gene: TRBV7-3; CDR3aa: CASSRTGGSQETQYF; CDR3nt: TGTGCCAGCAGCCGAACGGGAGGGTCCCAAGAGACCCAGTACTTC
j_gene: TRBJ1-1; abundance: -; d_gene: -; v_gene: TRBV4-3; CDR3aa: CASSQDQVNTEAFF; CDR3nt: TGCGCCAGCAGCCAAGACCAGGTGAACACTGAAGCTTTCTTT
j_gene: TRBJ1-1; abundance: -; d_gene: TRBD1; v_gene: TRBV10-3; CDR3aa: CAISTTGAEAFF; CDR3nt: TGTGCCATCAGTACGACAGGGGCTGAAGCTTTCTTT
j_gene: TRBJ2-7; abundance: few; d_gene: -; v_gene: TRBV4-1; CDR3aa: CASSQEFGLLSYEQYF; CDR3nt: TGCGCCAGCAGCCAAGAGTTTGGCCTGCTCTCCTACGAGCAGTACTTC
j_gene: TRBJ2-3; abundance: -; d_gene: -; v_gene: TRBV6-5; CDR3aa: CASSSPLRSTDTQYF; CDR3nt: TGTGCCAGCAGTTCTCCCCTACGGAGCACAGATACGCAGTATTTT
j_gene: TRBJ1-2; abundance: -; d_gene: TRBD1; v_gene: TRBV18; CDR3aa: CASSPQGTGGADNGYTF; CDR3nt: TGTGCCAGCTCACCACAGGGGACAGGGGGCGCCGATAATGGCTACACCTTC
j_gene: TRBJ1-2; abundance: -; d_gene: -; v_gene: TRBV7-2; CDR3aa: CASSFSIPIYTF; CDR3nt: TGTGCCAGCAGCTTCAGTATTCCCATCTACACCTTC
j_gene: TRBJ2-7; abundance: -; d_gene: -; v_gene: TRBV7-2; CDR3aa: CASSLDQGSYEQYF; CDR3nt: TGTGCCAGCAGCTTAGATCAGGGTTCCTACGAGCAGTACTTC
j_gene: TRBJ1-6; abundance: few; d_gene: -; v_gene: TRBV6-5; CDR3aa: CATSTNSYNSPLHF; CDR3nt: TGTGCCACCTCGACAAACTCCTATAATTCACCCCTCCACTTT
j_gene: TRBJ2-7; abundance: -; d_gene: -; v_gene: TRBV10-3; CDR3aa: CAISEIDKYYEQYF; CDR3nt: TGTGCCATCAGTGAGATCGACAAATACTACGAGCAGTACTTC
j_gene: TRBJ2-6; abundance: -; d_gene: -; v_gene: TRBV5-6; CDR3aa: CASSFRVPGANVLTF; CDR3nt: TGTGCCAGCAGCTTCAGGGTCCCTGGGGCCAACGTCCTGACTTTC
j_gene: TRBJ2-6; abundance: -; d_gene: TRBD1; v_gene: TRBV7-9; CDR3aa: CASSLGTAYSGANVLTF; CDR3nt: TGTGCCAGCAGCCTAGGGACAGCTTACTCTGGGGCCAACGTCCTGACTTTC
j_gene: TRBJ2-7; abundance: -; d_gene: TRBD1; v_gene: TRBV4-1; CDR3aa: CASSLGQGAPYEQYF; CDR3nt: TGCGCCAGCAGCCTTGGACAGGGCGCTCCCTACGAGCAGTACTTC